The subject of this entry is one T cell receptor (beta chain). The antigen remains unidentified. This sample stems from a study of cytomegalovirus exposure and HLA in healthy donors. Broader study findings: Data from an earlier analysis indicated that most TCR beta V segments were productive either about 87% or about 30% of the time. A cluster of highly shared sequence variants was likely a sequencing artifact.

Vbeta (60) and Jbeta (13) primers were used in the PCR. This table comes from immunoSEQ multiplex PCR, and its TCRdb copy is limited to in-frame clones, with some not included. In total, the table holds roughly 100,000 clones. This TCR was recovered from a woman aged 30 to 39 in good health and CMV-seronegative. Sequenced input: PBMCs.

CDR3: CSVEASGTSTDTQYF. CDR3 DNA: TGCAGCGTTGAGGCCAGCGGGACTAGCACAGATACGCAGTATTTT. J is TRBJ2-3 and V is TRBV29-1; TRBD2 matches 7 bases. J was trimmed by 0 bases and V by 3 bases; bases with no gene match: 6. The CDR3 spans 15 residues. In germline, CDR1 is SQVTM, CDR2 ANQGSEA.